The T cell receptor beta chain described here comes from a study of regulatory T cells in long-lasting Graves disease. Through Arm-PCR of CDR3 regions and iRepertoire HTBI primers, TCR beta libraries were built. Per the study methods: Gene usage covered some 60 TRBV and 14 TRBJ segments. From the multiplex PCR reads, TCRdb called clonotypes with MiXCR, one entry per CDR3 protein. TCRdb's processing, not the authors' own work, is the source of the V and J calls. The sample contains about 460,000 distinct CDR3 sequences, roughly 22% of which appear only once. This clonotype was seen at least ten times. Stated time point: persistent/refractory GD, antithyroid drugs over 5 years with positive TRAb. RNA extracted from PBMCs served as the sequencing template. Tubes containing EDTA received about 9.4 milliliters of drawn peripheral blood. CDR1 MDHEN and CDR2 SYDVKM come from the germline V gene. The V gene lost 10 bases and the J gene lost 4 bases, with 16 bases spanning the gap. The CDR3 sequence is 13 residues long.

The origin of this receptor is a female donor with Graves disease. Sequencing used peripheral blood mononuclear cells (PBMCs), obtained when the disease was refractory, from a patient treated with antithyroid drugs. The V call is TRBV28, the J call TRBJ1-2; a weak D match, TRBD1 (5 bases). The CDR3 DNA is TGTGCCACTTCCGTGAGGGGCCCCTATGGCTACACCTTC. Translation gives CATSVRGPYGYTF.